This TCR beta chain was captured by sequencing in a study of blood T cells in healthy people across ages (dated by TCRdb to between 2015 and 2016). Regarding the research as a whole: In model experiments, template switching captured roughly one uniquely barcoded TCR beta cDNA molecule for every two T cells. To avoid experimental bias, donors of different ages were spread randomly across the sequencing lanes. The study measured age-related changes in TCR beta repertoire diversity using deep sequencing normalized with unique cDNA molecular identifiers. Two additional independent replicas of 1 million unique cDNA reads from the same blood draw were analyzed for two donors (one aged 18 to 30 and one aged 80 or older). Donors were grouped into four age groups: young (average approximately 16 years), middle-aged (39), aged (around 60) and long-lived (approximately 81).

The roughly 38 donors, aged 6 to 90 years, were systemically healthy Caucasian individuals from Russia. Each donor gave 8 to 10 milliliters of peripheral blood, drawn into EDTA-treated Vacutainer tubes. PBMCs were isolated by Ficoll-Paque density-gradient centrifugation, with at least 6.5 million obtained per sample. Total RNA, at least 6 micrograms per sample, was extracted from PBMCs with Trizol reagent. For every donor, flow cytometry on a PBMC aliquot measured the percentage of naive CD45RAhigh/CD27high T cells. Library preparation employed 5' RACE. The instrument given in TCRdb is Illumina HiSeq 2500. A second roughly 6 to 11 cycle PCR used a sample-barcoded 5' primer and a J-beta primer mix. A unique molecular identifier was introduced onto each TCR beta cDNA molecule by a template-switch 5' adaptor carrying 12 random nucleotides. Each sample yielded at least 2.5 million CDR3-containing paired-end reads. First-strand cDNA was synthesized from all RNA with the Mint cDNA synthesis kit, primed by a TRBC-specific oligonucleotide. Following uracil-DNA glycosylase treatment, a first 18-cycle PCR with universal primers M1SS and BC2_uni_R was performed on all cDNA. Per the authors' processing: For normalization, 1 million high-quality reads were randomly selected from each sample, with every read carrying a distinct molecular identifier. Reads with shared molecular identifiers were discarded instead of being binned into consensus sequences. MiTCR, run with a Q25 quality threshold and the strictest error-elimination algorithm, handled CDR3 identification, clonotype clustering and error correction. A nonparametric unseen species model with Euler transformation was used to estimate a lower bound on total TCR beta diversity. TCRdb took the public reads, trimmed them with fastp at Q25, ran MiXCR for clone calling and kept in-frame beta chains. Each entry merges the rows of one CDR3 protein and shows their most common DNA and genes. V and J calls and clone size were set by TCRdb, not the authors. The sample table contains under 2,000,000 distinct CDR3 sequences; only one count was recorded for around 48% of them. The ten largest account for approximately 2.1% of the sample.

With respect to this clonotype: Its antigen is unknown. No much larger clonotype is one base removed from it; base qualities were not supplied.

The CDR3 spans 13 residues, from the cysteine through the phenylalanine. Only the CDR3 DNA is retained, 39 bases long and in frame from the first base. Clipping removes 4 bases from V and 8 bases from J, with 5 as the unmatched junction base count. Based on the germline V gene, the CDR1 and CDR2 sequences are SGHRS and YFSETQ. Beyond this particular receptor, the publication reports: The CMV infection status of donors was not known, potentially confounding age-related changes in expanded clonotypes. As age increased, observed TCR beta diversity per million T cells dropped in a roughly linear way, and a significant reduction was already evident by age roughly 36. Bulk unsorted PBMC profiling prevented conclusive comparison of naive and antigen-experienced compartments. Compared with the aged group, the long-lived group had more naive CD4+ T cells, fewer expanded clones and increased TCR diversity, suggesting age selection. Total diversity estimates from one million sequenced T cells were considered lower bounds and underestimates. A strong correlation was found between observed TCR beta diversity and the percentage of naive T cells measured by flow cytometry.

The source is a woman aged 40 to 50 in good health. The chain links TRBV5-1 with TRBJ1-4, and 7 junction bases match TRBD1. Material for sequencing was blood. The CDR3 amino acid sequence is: CASSVTGAEKLFF. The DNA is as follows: TGCGCCAGCAGCGTAACAGGGGCAGAAAAACTGTTTTTT.